A single sample gave rise to the 20 T cell receptor beta chains below, sequenced in a study of a mutant IDH1 vaccine in newly diagnosed glioma. These receptors' targets are unknown. As for time point: week 11, during vaccination. One vaccine dose held 300 ug of mutant IDH1 20-mer peptide and came with topical imiquimod. TCRdb keeps only in-frame clones here, not all; method: immunoSEQ multiplex PCR. The data contain some 130,000 clones, 80% of them seen just once; the ten biggest clones take up 4.5% to 5.5%. Sequences were derived from PBMCs, sampled from a glioma patient whose treatment included an IDH1 peptide vaccine. Receptors were obtained from a middle-aged man with glioma.

This chain connects TRBV18 to TRBJ1-6; no clear D. Germline CDR1 and CDR2: KGHSH and LQKENI. Trimming left V 5 bases short and J 7 bases short, with 9 bases between. The CDR3 has 13 residues. CDR3 nucleotides: TGTGCCAGCTCATTCGACAAGAATTCACCCCTCCACTTT. Protein: CASSFDKNSPLHF. The full variable domain, completed using reference TRBV18 and TRBJ1-6, is NAGVMQNPRHLVRRRGQEARLRCSPMKGHSHVYWYRQLPEEGLKFMVYLQKENIIDESGMPKERFSAEFPKEGPSILRIQQVVRGDSAAYFCASSFDKNSPLHFGNGTRLTVT.

This clone was found once. This chain uses TRBV29-1 with TRBJ2-3; 8 bases align to TRBD2. This CDR3 is built from 13 residues. Germline CDR1 and CDR2: SQVTM and ANQGSEA. J was trimmed by 5 bases and V by 4 bases; bases with no gene match: 5. Here the CDR3 reads CSVVRGGLDTQYF. For the CDR3, the DNA is TGCAGCGTTGTCCGGGGGGGTTTAGATACGCAGTATTTT.

J is TRBJ2-1 and V is TRBV9, with TRBD2 matching over 7 bases. The CDR3 loop spans 15 amino acids. V was clipped by 4 bases and J by 8 bases; unmatched bases: 12. Germline V gene sequence: CDR1 SGDLS, CDR2 YYNGEE. The CDR3 loop reads CASSTLSGVRDEQFF. The CDR3, as DNA: TGTGCCAGCAGCACCCTCAGCGGGGTCAGGGATGAGCAGTTCTTC.

The J gene is TRBJ1-1, the V gene TRBV19; TRBD1 aligns across 7 bases. This CDR3 has 15 amino acids. V was pared by 1 base and J by 0 bases, with 2 bases of the junction left unmatched. Germline CDR1 is LNHDA and CDR2 is SQIVND (reference sequence). The CDR3 loop reads CASSIGDRLNTEAFF. As DNA, the CDR3 is TGTGCCAGTAGTATAGGGGACAGATTGAACACTGAAGCTTTCTTT. The full variable domain, rest sourced from reference TRBV19 and TRBJ1-1, is DGGITQSPKYLFRKEGQNVTLSCEQNLNHDAMYWYRQDPGQGLRLIYYSQIVNDFQKGDIAEGYSVSREKKESFPLTVTSAQKNPTAFYLCASSIGDRLNTEAFFGQGTRLTVV.

This chain uses TRBV6-5 with TRBJ2-7; D call uncertain. The CDR3 contains 14 residues. V was cut by 5 bases and J by 4 bases, with 15 bases left in between. The germline V gene has CDR1 MNHEY and CDR2 SVGAGI. CDR3 in amino acids: CASSEEFGTYEQYF. The CDR3 DNA follows: TGTGCCAGCAGTGAGGAGTTCGGTACATACGAGCAGTACTTC.

This clone showed up just a few times. Other DNA variants within this sample encode the same CDR3. This sequence joins TRBV4-3 and TRBJ1-5, with D unresolved. The ends were cut back, 1 base at V and 0 bases at J, with 7 bases in the middle. The CDR3 spans 15 residues. Germline CDR1 reads LGHNA; CDR2 reads YSLEER. The CDR3, as DNA: TGCGCCAGCAGCCAAGGGCGTAATAGCAATCAGCCCCAGCATTTT. Encoded protein: CASSQGRNSNQPQHF.

This clone appeared a single time. The chain recombines TRBV7-6 with TRBJ2-2; weak D call: TRBD2 (6 bases). The CDR3 extends over 16 amino acids. Germline V lookup: CDR1 SGHVS, CDR2 FNYEAQ. Trimming pared 5 bases from V and 0 bases from J, leaving 13 bases between. This CDR3 is CASSNPRGTNTGELFF. CDR3 nucleotides: TGTGCCAGCAGCAACCCACGGGGGACGAACACCGGGGAGCTGTTTTTT. Based on the CDR3 plus reference TRBV7-6 and TRBJ2-2, the full variable domain is GAGVSQSPRYKVTKRGQDVALRCDPISGHVSLYWYRQALGQGPEFLTYFNYEAQQDKSGLPNDRFSAERPEGSISTLTIQRTEQRDSAMYRCASSNPRGTNTGELFFGEGSRLTVL.

V gene TRBV5-1 combines with J gene TRBJ2-1; TRBD2 matches 11 bases. The CDR3 extends over 15 amino acids. CDR1 SGHRS and CDR2 YFSETQ come from the germline V gene. V trimming: 0 bases; J trimming: 6 bases; junction bases outside the gene matches: 2. CDR3 nucleotides: TGCGCCAGCAGCTTGGCTAGCGGGGGGTTCAATGAGCAGTTCTTC. Residues: CASSLASGGFNEQFF.

The V and J genes are TRBV5-6 and TRBJ2-7; 7 bases map to TRBD2. Trimming took 4 bases from V and 2 from J; bases not matched to a gene: 6. This CDR3 is built from 14 residues. Germline assignment: CDR1 SGHDT and CDR2 YYEEEE. In DNA, the CDR3 is TGTGCCAGCAGCCCAGGACTAGAGCCCTACGAGCAGTACTTC. This encodes CASSPGLEPYEQYF.

V is TRBV4-2 and J is TRBJ2-6, with 7 bases that match TRBD2. The CDR3 sequence is 17 residues long. The V gene's germline CDR1 is LGHNA and CDR2 YNFKEQ. The V gene end was trimmed by 0 bases and the J gene end by 3 bases; junction bases not matched to a gene: 5. The CDR3 coding sequence is TGTGCCAGCAGCCAAGAGGTAGGGAGGGTTGGGGCCAACGTCCTGACTTTC. Translation gives CASSQEVGRVGANVLTF.

To note about this clone: A read error may explain this, as a much larger clone is one base away. V and J are TRBV30 and TRBJ2-6, with 8 bases identical to TRBD1. The CDR3 is 15 amino acids. Germline CDR1 GTSNPN, CDR2 SVGIG (reference sequence). CDR3 bases: TGTGCCTGGAGGAAGGGACAGGCTGGGACCAACGTCCTGACTTTC. Protein: CAWRKGQAGTNVLTF.

The chain is built from TRBV14 and TRBJ1-1, with D perhaps TRBD1 (5 bases). The CDR3 consists of 16 residues. Germline CDR1 is SGHDN and CDR2 is FVKESK. Trimming removed 2 bases at V and 0 bases at J, with 13 bases between. The CDR3 sequence: CASSQFEPGLNTEAFF. DNA of the CDR3: TGTGCCAGCAGCCAATTCGAGCCAGGGTTGAACACTGAAGCTTTCTTT.

The chain couples TRBV6-6 to TRBJ1-3; 7 bases agree with TRBD1. V lost 7 bases and J lost 1; bases outside the gene matches: 10. CDR1 is MNHNY and CDR2 is SVGAGI in the germline V gene (reference sequence). The CDR3 contains 16 residues. CDR3 nucleotides: TGTGCCAGCATGCCGTGGCAGGGGGTTTCTGGAAACACCATATATTTT. It is translated as CASMPWQGVSGNTIYF.

The rearrangement uses TRBV30 and TRBJ2-3, with 9 bases aligning to TRBD1. CDR3 size: 16 residues. The germline CDR1 and CDR2 sequences are GTSNPN and SVGIG (reference sequence). Trimming at V came to 3 bases and at J to 2 bases, leaving 9 bases not matched to a gene. The CDR3 sequence: CAWSRLGQGITDTQYF. CDR3 DNA sequence: TGTGCCTGGAGCCGTCTGGGACAGGGTATCACAGATACGCAGTATTTT. The variable domain in full, completed from reference TRBV30 and TRBJ2-3, reads SQTIHQWPATLVQPVGSPLSLECTVEGTSNPNLYWYRQAAGRGLQLLFYSVGIGQISSEVPQNLSASRPQDRQFILSSKKLLLSDSGFYLCAWSRLGQGITDTQYFGPGTRLTVL.

The J gene is TRBJ1-4, the V gene TRBV7-2; D is possibly TRBD1 (6 bases). CDR1 and CDR2 (germline): SGHTA, FQGNSA. Trimming stripped 1 base from V and 6 bases from J, with 12 bases between. The length of the CDR3 is 15 residues. The CDR3 here is CASSLDPGAYEKLFF. The CDR3 DNA reads as TGTGCCAGCAGCTTAGATCCGGGGGCGTATGAAAAACTGTTTTTT.

The chain combines TRBV5-1 with TRBJ2-1; 10 bases are a match to TRBD2. This CDR3 has 16 residues. The J segment lost 7 bases and the V segment lost 1 base, leaving 8 bases of the junction unmatched. Germline-derived CDR1 and CDR2 are SGHRS and YFSETQ. CDR3 residues: CASSLLPSGSINEQFF. CDR3 DNA sequence: TGCGCCAGCAGCTTGTTGCCTAGCGGGAGCATAAATGAGCAGTTCTTC.

This chain uses TRBV18 with TRBJ2-5; no firm D call. CDR1 is KGHSH and CDR2 is LQKENI in the germline V gene. The ends were cut back, 1 base at V and 0 bases at J, with 15 bases in the middle. This CDR3 comprises 17 residues. As DNA, the CDR3 is TGTGCCAGCTCACCACTGGCCGCAGGAGAGTACCAAGAGACCCAGTACTTC. It is translated as CASSPLAAGEYQETQYF.

The V and J genes are TRBV10-3 and TRBJ2-7, with a weak D call TRBD1 (6 bases). CDR3 size: 13 residues. The germline CDR1 and CDR2 sequences are ENHRY and SYGVKD. V was pared by 3 bases and J by 4 bases, with 10 bases between. CDR3 residues: CAISDRGYYEQYF. CDR3 DNA: TGTGCCATCAGTGACAGGGGATATTACGAGCAGTACTTC.

V gene TRBV5-1 combines with J gene TRBJ1-1; D is ambiguous. Trimming removed 2 bases at V and 4 bases at J, with 15 bases between. CDR1 and CDR2 from the germline V gene are SGHRS and YFSETQ. There are 15 residues in the CDR3. The CDR3 loop is CASSFFFQPSTEAFF. The CDR3 DNA reads as TGCGCCAGCAGCTTCTTCTTCCAACCCAGCACTGAAGCTTTCTTT.

This clone was observed once. This chain uses TRBV2 with TRBJ2-7; D may be TRBD1 (5 bases). With 3 bases removed from V and 3 bases from J, the gap between germline ends came to 15 bases. Germline V CDR1 and CDR2: SNHLY, FYNNEI. The CDR3 is 15 amino acids. This chain's CDR3 is CASSDGGQGNYEQYF. The DNA for the CDR3 is TGTGCCAGCAGTGATGGCGGACAAGGAAACTACGAGCAGTACTTC.